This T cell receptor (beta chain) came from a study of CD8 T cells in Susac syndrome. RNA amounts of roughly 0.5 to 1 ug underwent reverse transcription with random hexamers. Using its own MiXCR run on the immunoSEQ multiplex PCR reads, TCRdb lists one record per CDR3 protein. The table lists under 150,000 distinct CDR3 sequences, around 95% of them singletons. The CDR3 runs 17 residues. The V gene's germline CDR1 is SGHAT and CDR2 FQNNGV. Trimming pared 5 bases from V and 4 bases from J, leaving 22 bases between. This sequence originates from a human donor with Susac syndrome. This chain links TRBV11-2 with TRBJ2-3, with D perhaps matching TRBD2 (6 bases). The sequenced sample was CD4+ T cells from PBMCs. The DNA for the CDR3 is TGTGCCAGCAGCCCAAGGATGGGACTGTCTAGGCCAGATACGCAGTATTTT. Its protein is CASSPRMGLSRPDTQYF.